The entry below describes one T cell receptor beta chain. Between the trimmed V and J ends, which lost 1 base and 1 base, there was a span of 7 bases. The CDR3 covers 15 residues. The V gene's germline CDR1 is MNHNY and CDR2 SVGAGI (reference sequence). The data belong to a study of blood T cell repertoires in COVID-19. Across the study: COVID-19 samples, acute and convalescent, were from the United States, Italy and Spain. The cDNA or gDNA used as material had been derived from T cells, B-cell-depleted T cells, or PBMCs.

The protocol was immunoSEQ multiplex PCR, while the TCRdb copy is restricted to in-frame clones and leaves out a portion. Of about 250,000 clones in the sample, 88% are singletons; the top ten hold over 1.3%. This receptor was identified in an older man with acute or convalescent COVID-19. The rearrangement uses TRBV6-6 and TRBJ2-2, with unresolved D. Sequencing was performed on peripheral blood. The CDR3 loop is CASSYFGGNTGELFF. The CDR3 coding sequence is TGTGCCAGCAGTTACTTTGGCGGGAACACCGGGGAGCTGTTTTTT.